A single sample is the source of the 12 T cell receptor beta chains below, sequenced in a study of T cells in women clearing cervical HPV infection. The protocol was immunoSEQ multiplex PCR, while the TCRdb copy is restricted to in-frame clones and leaves out a portion. The sample data list about 44,000 clones. The sequenced sample was blood buffy coat. The receptors derive from a woman aged 18 to 69 with a cervical HPV16 infection that either progressed to CIN3+ or cleared (not recorded which).

The sequenced CDR3 bases are TGTGCCAGCAGTGAAGCGCTGCCTAGCGGGGGGGCCCGATCCGGGGAG. Translating gives CASSEALPSGGARSGE. Given in full, the CDR3 is CASSEALPSGGARSGELFF. V and J are TRBV6-1 and TRBJ2-2; TRBD2 aligns across 12 bases. The read falls 3 residues short of the CDR3 end, and the missing part is taken from the germline J gene. Germline V lookup: CDR1 MNHNS, CDR2 SASEGT. The CDR3 covers 19 residues. V dropped 0 bases and J dropped 6; count of bases not matched to a gene: 11.

A note on this clone: The CDR3 goes on 3 residues after the read ends, and that part is filled in from the germline J gene. The chain carries TRBV10-1 and TRBJ2-1, with 13 nucleotides matching TRBD2. The V gene's germline CDR1 is WNHNN and CDR2 SYGVQD (reference sequence). The V segment lost 8 bases and the J segment 8 bases; nucleotides outside the gene matches: 12. This CDR3 has 16 amino acids. The covered CDR3 bases are TGCGCCAGCCCGGGGACTAGCGGGAATTTTGGGGATGAG. This gives the protein CASPGTSGNFGDE. The entire CDR3 protein is CASPGTSGNFGDEQFF.

Concerning this clone: The DNA ends 3 residues before the CDR3 does, and the rest of the CDR3 is filled in from the germline J gene. The chain joins TRBV20-1 to TRBJ1-2; D gene unclear. Germline CDR1 reads DFQATT; CDR2 reads SNEGSKA (reference sequence). The CDR3 runs to 14 residues. V was shortened by 2 bases and J by 4 bases, with 14 bases between the two germline ends. This chain's CDR3 is CSARPTGRVYGYTF. Partial CDR3 DNA: TGCAGTGCTAGACCCACCGGAAGGGTCTATGGC.

As for this clone: The missing CDR3 end, 3 residues past where the read stops, is filled in from the germline J gene. The chain is built from TRBV19 and TRBJ1-4; D is possibly TRBD1 (5 bases). The CDR3 extends over 15 amino acids. Germline CDR1 LNHDA, CDR2 SQIVND (reference sequence). Partial CDR3 DNA: TGTGCCAGTAGTGCCCGTCTCTCTGGGGCCAACGTA. Amino acids: CASSARLSGANV. The entire CDR3 is CASSARLSGANVLFF.

Details on this clone: Sequencing ends 3 residues short of the CDR3 end; the germline J gene provides the rest. The V gene is TRBV29-1, the J gene TRBJ2-6; D may be TRBD1 (6 bases). CDR3 length: 14 amino acids. Germline assignment: CDR1 SQVTM and CDR2 ANQGSEA. Between the trimmed V and J ends, which lost 7 bases and 0 bases, there was a span of 10 bases. The sequenced part of the CDR3 DNA is TGCAGCGCGGGACAACTCTCTGGGGCCAACGTC. As protein: CSAGQLSGANV. In full, the CDR3 reads CSAGQLSGANVLTF.

Comments on this clone: The CDR3 end lies 3 residues beyond the end of the read and is filled in from the germline J gene. The V gene is TRBV7-3, the J gene TRBJ2-7, with D possibly matching TRBD2 (5 bases). Germline V CDR1 and CDR2: SGHTA, FQGTGA. V dropped 1 base and J dropped 0 bases, with 10 bases sitting between them. This CDR3 spans 15 amino acids. The CDR3 sequence is CASSLMPGNSYEQYF. The sequenced CDR3 bases are TGTGCCAGCAGCTTAATGCCGGGGAACTCCTACGAG. Full variable domain (rest looked up from reference TRBV7-3 and TRBJ2-7): GAGVSQTPSNKVTEKGKYVELRCDPISGHTALYWYRQSLGQGPEFLIYFQGTGAADDSGLPNDRFFAVRPEGSVSTLKIQRTERGDSAVYLCASSLMPGNSYEQYFGPGTRLTVT.

The CDR3 is CSARLGGGTSTDTQYF. Incomplete CDR3 DNA: TGCAGTGCTAGGTTGGGCGGGGGAACTAGCACAGATACG. The chain links TRBV20-1 to TRBJ2-3; 7 bases are a match to TRBD2. The DNA ends 3 residues before the CDR3 does, and the rest of the CDR3 is filled in from the germline J gene. The length of the CDR3 is 16 residues. The germline CDR1 and CDR2 sequences are DFQATT and SNEGSKA (reference sequence). J was trimmed by 0 bases and V by 3 bases; bases with no gene match: 9.

Concerning this clone itself: Read sequence stops 3 residues before the CDR3 end, and the germline J gene provides the missing end. This sequence joins TRBV18 and TRBJ2-3; a possible D gene is TRBD1 (6 bases). Germline CDR1 KGHSH, CDR2 LQKENI. CDR3 length: 13 residues. The CDR3 is CASSLGQQETQYF. The part of the CDR3 DNA that was read is TGTGCCAGCTCACTAGGACAGCAAGAGACG.

As concerns this clone: The read terminates 3 residues before the CDR3 end, so the remaining end is supplied by the germline J gene. This chain uses TRBV6-2 or TRBV6-3 with TRBJ2-3, with a tentative D call TRBD1 (6 bases). There are 15 residues in the CDR3. Germline CDR1 is MNHEY and CDR2 is SVGEGT. This CDR3 is CASSPGTTFNQPQYF. The sequenced CDR3 bases are TGTGCCAGCAGTCCCGGGACAACCTTCAATCAGCCG.

Worth noting for this clone: The CDR3 end lies 3 residues beyond the end of the read and is filled in from the germline J gene. This sample also contains other DNA sequences that code for the same CDR3. The chain has TRBV20-1 and TRBJ2-3; D is perhaps TRBD2 (5 bases). V gave up 2 bases and J gave up 3 bases, with 6 bases separating them. The V gene's germline CDR1 is DFQATT and CDR2 SNEGSKA (reference sequence). This CDR3 has 12 amino acids. Partial CDR3 DNA: TGCAGTGCTAGACGGGGTACAGATACG. Translated: CSARRGTDT. The entire CDR3 sequence reads CSARRGTDTQYF.

Points on this clone: The read ends 3 residues before the CDR3 terminus; that terminus is restored from the germline J gene. The chain has TRBV2 and TRBJ1-5; 11 nucleotides match TRBD1. The CDR3 spans 14 residues. Trimming removed 4 bases from V and 7 bases from J; junction bases left unmatched: 3. Per germline, CDR1 SNHLY and CDR2 FYNNEI. CDR3: CASSAGTGGQPQHF. The CDR3 bases that were read are TGTGCCAGCAGTGCTGGGACAGGGGGACAGCCC.

Points on this clone: The read halts 3 residues ahead of the CDR3 end, with the missing end drawn from the germline J gene. This rearrangement joins TRBV19 to TRBJ2-3; D is possibly TRBD1 (6 bases). V dropped 3 bases and J dropped 0 bases, with 10 bases sitting between them. From germline, CDR1 is LNHDA and CDR2 SQIVND (reference sequence). This CDR3 is 15 amino acids long. CDR3 loop: CASSMWTVSTDTQYF. CDR3 DNA (partial): TGTGCCAGTAGTATGTGGACAGTTAGCACAGATACG.